The clone carrying this T cell receptor (beta chain) was detected many times. No antigen is known for it. CDR1 and CDR2 from the germline V gene are MGHRA and YSYEKL. The CDR3 runs to 16 residues. V dropped 0 bases and J dropped 7; count of bases not matched to a gene: 11. TCRdb ran MiXCR on the reads and lists one entry per CDR3 protein. The data show about 110,000 distinct CDR3 sequences, with around 28% seen just once and 80% to 90% held by the top ten. This entry belongs to a study of T cell repertoires in cytomegalovirus infection. Study overall: CMV epitopes, recently identified HLA-C-restricted and well-studied HLA-B-restricted, were used. From public TCR beta signatures came an indication of both CMV infection and matching HLA type. Study-level findings and limits: HLA-C-restricted CMV-specific TCR beta clonotypes prevailed in the ex vivo response.

This clonotype was obtained from a human donor in good health (CMV status not recorded). Some clones in this sample may be carry-over from other donors' samples. The chain combines TRBV4-1 with TRBJ1-1; TRBD1 aligns across 7 bases. Sequences were derived from CD8+ T cells from cultured PBMCs, sampled from culture after CMV antigen stimulation. CDR3 in amino acids: CASSQELTGRGVEAFF. The CDR3 region has the DNA TGCGCCAGCAGCCAAGAACTGACAGGGCGGGGGGTTGAAGCTTTCTTT.